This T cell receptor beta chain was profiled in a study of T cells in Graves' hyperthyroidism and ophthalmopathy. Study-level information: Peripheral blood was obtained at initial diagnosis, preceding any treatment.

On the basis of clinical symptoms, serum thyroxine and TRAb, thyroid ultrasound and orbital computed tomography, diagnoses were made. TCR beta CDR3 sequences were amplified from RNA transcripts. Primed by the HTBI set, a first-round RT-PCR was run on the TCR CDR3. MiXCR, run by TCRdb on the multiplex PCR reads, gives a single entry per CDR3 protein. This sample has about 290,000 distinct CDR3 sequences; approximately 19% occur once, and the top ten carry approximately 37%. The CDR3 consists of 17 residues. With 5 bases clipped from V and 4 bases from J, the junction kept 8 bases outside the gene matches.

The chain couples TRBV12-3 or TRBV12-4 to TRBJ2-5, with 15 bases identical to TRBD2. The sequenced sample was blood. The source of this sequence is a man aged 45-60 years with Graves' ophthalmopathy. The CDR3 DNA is TGTGCCAGCAGTCCTTATCGGACTAGCGGGAGGGTAGAGACCCAGTACTTC. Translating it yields CASSPYRTSGRVETQYF.